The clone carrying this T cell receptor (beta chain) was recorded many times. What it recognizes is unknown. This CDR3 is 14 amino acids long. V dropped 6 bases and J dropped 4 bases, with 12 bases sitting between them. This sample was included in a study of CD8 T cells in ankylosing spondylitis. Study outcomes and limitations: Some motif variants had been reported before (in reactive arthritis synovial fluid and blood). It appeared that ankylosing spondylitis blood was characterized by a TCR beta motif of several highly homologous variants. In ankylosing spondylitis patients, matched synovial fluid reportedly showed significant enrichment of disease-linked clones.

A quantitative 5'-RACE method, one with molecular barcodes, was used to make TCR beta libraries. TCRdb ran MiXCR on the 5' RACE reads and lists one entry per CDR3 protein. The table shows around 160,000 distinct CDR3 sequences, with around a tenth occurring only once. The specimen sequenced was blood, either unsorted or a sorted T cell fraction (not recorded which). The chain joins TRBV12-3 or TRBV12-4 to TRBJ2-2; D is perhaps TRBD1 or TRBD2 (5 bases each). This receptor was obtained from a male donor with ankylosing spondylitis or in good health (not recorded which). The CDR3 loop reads CASRTTGGTGELFF. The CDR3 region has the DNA TGTGCCAGCAGAACAACAGGAGGCACCGGGGAGCTGTTTTTT.